This T cell receptor (beta chain) is drawn from a study of blood T cell repertoires in COVID-19. Study as a whole: Sample material is recorded as cDNA or gDNA derived from T cells, B-cell-depleted T cells, or PBMCs.

Germline V gene data show CDR1 as MNHNS and CDR2 as SASEGT. V was shortened by 1 base and J by 8 bases, with 18 bases between the two germline ends. This CDR3 has 16 amino acids. The table came from immunoSEQ multiplex PCR; TCRdb's copy has only in-frame clones and leaves some out. This table has about 200,000 clones, 85% to 90% appearing once. Sequenced input: peripheral blood. This chain connects TRBV6-1 to TRBJ1-5, with a possible D match to TRBD1 (5 bases). The receptor was isolated from a man aged 45-65 years with acute or convalescent COVID-19. The CDR3 region is CASSEGFPTGQKPQHF. CDR3 bases: TGTGCCAGCAGTGAAGGGTTCCCCACAGGCCAGAAGCCCCAGCATTTT.